The rows below give T cell receptor beta chains drawn from one sample of a study of blood T cells in healthy people across ages. TCRdb itself ran the 5' RACE reads through MiXCR, one entry per CDR3 protein. The sample carries around 870,000 distinct CDR3 sequences, under 35% recorded once. Sample: blood. These receptor sequences come from a woman at least 80 years old in good health. Both conserved end residues are part of each CDR3. Some rows have no size entry. The others give once, few or many, or a class for an expanded clone.

>TRBJ1-5|TRBV6-2/TRBV6-3|few
CASSHSETGALSNQPQHF
>TRBJ2-2|TRBV5-1|many
CASSLTMNTGELFF
>TRBJ1-5|TRBV20-1|.
CSARTQERSSNLEPQHF
>TRBJ1-1|TRBV24-1|few
CATSDTGYAEAFF
>TRBJ2-5|TRBV29-1|many
CSVVRTVETQYF
>TRBJ1-4|TRBV20-1|many
CSARGPGNSEKLFF
>TRBJ2-1|TRBV11-2|many
CASSPRTGGVNEQFF
>TRBJ1-1|TRBV10-3|many
CAISESDSDAFF
>TRBJ2-6|TRBV21-1|many
CASSKGEAGRSGANVLTF
>TRBJ2-5|TRBV7-2|many
CASSQPLAGKETQYF
>TRBJ2-1|TRBV12-3/TRBV12-4|.
CASSLAPYNEQFF
>TRBJ1-2|TRBV6-5|many
CASSPPHGAGSYGYTF
>TRBJ2-3|TRBV12-3/TRBV12-4|.
CASSWTSGGYSADAQYF
>TRBJ2-3|TRBV7-2|.
CASSPRGSFPTSTDTQYF
>TRBJ2-5|TRBV4-3|many
CASSQDRGVVETQYF
>TRBJ1-5|TRBV6-1|.
CASSVTFGNQPQHF
>TRBJ2-7|TRBV28|many
CASRRSGGTHEQYF